These 24 T cell receptor beta chains came from one sample sequenced in a study of beta chain features in type 1 diabetes. Of the isolated RNA, all was reverse transcribed, and so the sequenced material was expressed TCRB transcripts. Some clones are missing from TCRdb's copy, which holds only in-frame ones; the method was immunoSEQ multiplex PCR. The data hold approximately 470,000 clones, with around 28% observed a single time. Sequenced input: naive CD4+ T cells from blood. These receptors originate from a man aged 18-30 years in good health.

This CDR3 reads CASSPVWGKAYNEQFF. The DNA of the CDR3 is TGTGCCAGCAGCCCGGTGTGGGGCAAGGCCTACAATGAGCAGTTCTTC. V is TRBV28 and J is TRBJ2-1; tentative D call: TRBD1 (5 bases). Germline CDR1 is MDHEN and CDR2 is SYDVKM. CDR3 length: 16 residues. The V end was cut by 6 bases, the J end by 2 bases, with 17 bases between.

The J gene is TRBJ1-4, the V gene TRBV4-3; perhaps TRBD1 as D (5 bases). Trimming cost V 0 bases and J 5 bases, with 13 bases left between them. CDR3 size: 16 residues. Germline CDR1 LGHNA, CDR2 YSLEER. The CDR3 region is CASSQDSRGPNEKLFF. Written as DNA, the CDR3 is TGCGCCAGCAGCCAAGATTCTCGGGGCCCAAATGAAAAACTGTTTTTT.

This clone has only a few counts. V gene TRBV5-1 combines with J gene TRBJ2-7, with 7 bases fitting TRBD1. This CDR3 has 13 amino acids. V dropped 4 bases and J dropped 6; count of bases not matched to a gene: 7. Germline CDR1 SGHRS, CDR2 YFSETQ. CDR3 DNA sequence: TGCGCCAGCAGCCCGATGACAGGGACCGAGCAGTACTTC. It is translated as CASSPMTGTEQYF.

The sample holds a few counts of this clone. The chain joins TRBV4-3 to TRBJ2-3; D may be TRBD1 or TRBD2 (5 bases each). The CDR3 runs 17 residues. The ends were cut back, 1 base at V and 5 bases at J, with 19 bases in the middle. Germline CDR1 and CDR2: LGHNA and YSLEER. Here the CDR3 DNA reads TGCGCCAGCAGCCAAGGGGTTAGGGACCGGTATCAAGATACGCAGTATTTT. As protein: CASSQGVRDRYQDTQYF.

This clone was detected a few times. The chain combines TRBV30 with TRBJ2-7; the D gene is possibly TRBD2 (5 bases). Trimming took off 2 bases at V and 5 bases at J, with 7 bases between the two ends. The CDR3 runs to 11 residues. Germline CDR1 reads GTSNPN; CDR2 reads SVGIG (reference sequence). The CDR3 here is CAWSRRNEQYF. The CDR3 region has the DNA TGTGCCTGGAGTCGGAGGAACGAGCAGTACTTC.

The rearrangement uses TRBV7-2 and TRBJ2-1; 11 bases fit TRBD2. This CDR3 region has 15 residues. Germline lookup yields CDR1 SGHTA and CDR2 FQGNSA. With 5 bases clipped from V and 15 bases from J, the junction kept 15 bases outside the gene matches. DNA of the CDR3: TGTGCCAGCAGCCAGAGGGGGACTAGCGGTATTACTCCGTTCTTC. This encodes CASSQRGTSGITPFF.

The J gene is TRBJ2-7, the V gene TRBV6-1; 10 positions match TRBD1. The CDR3 consists of 15 residues. In germline, CDR1 is MNHNS, CDR2 SASEGT. The V and J ends lost 4 bases and 3 bases, in that order; junction bases with no gene match: 6. The CDR3 nucleotides are TGTGCCAGCAGTGCCATCCGGGACAGGGGCTACGAGCAGTACTTC. This codes for CASSAIRDRGYEQYF.

V usage is TRBV28 and J usage is TRBJ2-3; the D is unclear. The CDR3 extends over 16 amino acids. Germline CDR1 MDHEN, CDR2 SYDVKM. Trimming stripped 3 bases from V and 0 bases from J, with 13 bases between. The chain's CDR3 is CASSFLTTLSTDTQYF. The DNA of the CDR3 is TGTGCCAGCAGTTTTCTCACGACTCTCAGCACAGATACGCAGTATTTT.

This chain connects TRBV4-3 to TRBJ2-3, with TRBD2 identical over 9 bases. Germline CDR1 is LGHNA and CDR2 is YSLEER. The CDR3 is 18 amino acids. The trim removed 0 bases at V and 5 bases at J, leaving 12 bases unmatched. CDR3 protein: CASSQDWWGSGSRDTQYF. DNA for the CDR3: TGCGCCAGCAGCCAAGATTGGTGGGGTAGCGGGAGTAGAGATACGCAGTATTTT.

The V and J genes are TRBV29-1 and TRBJ2-1; TRBD1 or TRBD2 may be the D gene (5 bases each). Trimming removed 6 bases from V and 14 bases from J, with 20 bases in between. This CDR3 has 12 amino acids. The germline V gene has CDR1 SQVTM and CDR2 ANQGSEA. The CDR3, as DNA: TGCAGCGTAGCGGAATTCGACCGAGGGGAGTTCTTC. It is translated as CSVAEFDRGEFF.

J is TRBJ2-2 and V is TRBV29-1; no firm D call. V was pared by 1 base and J by 0 bases, with 9 bases between. There are 15 residues in the CDR3. Germline V gene lookup returns CDR1 SQVTM and CDR2 ANQGSEA. The CDR3 loop is CSVEGLGTNTGELFF. The CDR3 nucleotides are TGCAGCGTTGAAGGTCTGGGGACGAACACCGGGGAGCTGTTTTTT.

The J gene is TRBJ2-3, the V gene TRBV7-2; a weak D match, TRBD2 (6 bases). Germline assignment: CDR1 SGHTA and CDR2 FQGNSA. The V end lost 1 base, the J end lost 7 bases, and 15 bases lay between the germline ends. This CDR3 is 15 amino acids long. CDR3 loop: CASSLDSGSFNTQYF. In nucleotides, the CDR3 is TGTGCCAGCAGCTTAGACAGCGGGTCGTTCAATACGCAGTATTTT.

This clone showed up just a few times. This chain joins TRBV7-2 and TRBJ2-1; 9 nucleotides match TRBD2. CDR3 length: 17 residues. The germline CDR1 and CDR2 sequences are SGHTA and FQGNSA. V lost 1 base to trimming and J lost 1 base; unmatched junction nucleotides: 5. The chain's CDR3 is CASSLVLSGRSYNEQFF. CDR3 nucleotides: TGTGCCAGCAGCTTAGTCCTGAGCGGGAGGTCCTACAATGAGCAGTTCTTC.

This clone occurred a few times. The chain joins TRBV9 to TRBJ2-7, with TRBD2 matching 14 bases. J lost 4 bases, V lost 3 bases, and 9 bases had no gene match. The CDR3 is 17 amino acids. Per germline, CDR1 SGDLS and CDR2 YYNGEE. The CDR3 reads CASSGPPGLAGAYEQYF. The CDR3 DNA is TGTGCCAGCAGCGGACCACCGGGACTAGCGGGAGCGTACGAGCAGTACTTC.

On this clone itself: This specimen includes other DNA sequences encoding the same CDR3. This chain connects TRBV29-1 to TRBJ2-3; D is unresolved. CDR1 and CDR2 (germline): SQVTM, ANQGSEA. The V and J ends lost 1 base and 3 bases respectively, with 8 bases between them. CDR3 size: 13 residues. CDR3 sequence: CSVEGIGTDTQYF. CDR3 DNA: TGCAGCGTTGAAGGAATCGGTACAGATACGCAGTATTTT.

V gene TRBV30 combines with J gene TRBJ1-3; TRBD1 matches 7 bases. Losses at the gene ends were 0 bases for V and 4 bases for J; bases not matched to a gene: 3. This CDR3 has 14 amino acids. CDR1 is GTSNPN, CDR2 SVGIG, per germline (reference sequence). CDR3: CAWSVGTEGNTIYF. CDR3 nucleotides: TGTGCCTGGAGTGTAGGGACAGAAGGAAACACCATATATTTT.

V usage is TRBV5-4 and J usage is TRBJ2-5, with TRBD2 matching over 7 bases. From germline, CDR1 is SGHNT and CDR2 YYREEE (reference sequence). V lost 0 bases to trimming and J lost 3 bases; unmatched junction nucleotides: 2. The CDR3 consists of 14 residues. The CDR3 reads CASSLAGGKETQYF. The CDR3 DNA sequence: TGTGCCAGCAGCTTGGCCGGGGGGAAAGAGACCCAGTACTTC.

The V gene is TRBV6-1, the J gene TRBJ1-2; 8 bases are shared with TRBD1. Germline trimming cut 7 bases from V and 5 bases from J; bases unmatched to any gene: 12. The length of the CDR3 is 15 residues. Germline values: CDR1 MNHNS, CDR2 SASEGT. The CDR3 DNA is TGTGCCAGCATTGTCACTCCGACAGGGGATTATGGCTACACCTTC. It specifies CASIVTPTGDYGYTF.

Only a few counts were recorded for this clone. V and J are TRBV2 and TRBJ2-5; a possible D gene is TRBD2 (5 bases). This CDR3 spans 13 amino acids. V was pared by 5 bases and J by 2 bases, with 9 bases between. CDR1 and CDR2 (germline): SNHLY, FYNNEI. This CDR3 reads CASSRTSQETQYF. CDR3 nucleotides: TGTGCCAGCAGTCGGACTTCACAAGAGACCCAGTACTTC.

The chain has TRBV25-1 and TRBJ2-7; the D gene is possibly TRBD1 (6 bases). The CDR3 has 14 residues. V was cut by 0 bases and J by 6 bases, with 12 bases left in between. Germline V gives CDR1 MGHDK, CDR2 SYGVNS. CDR3: CASSEYGGPTEQYF. As DNA, the CDR3 is TGTGCCAGCAGTGAATATGGGGGCCCTACCGAGCAGTACTTC.

This clone was observed a handful of times. The chain employs TRBV7-3 and TRBJ2-1; D is undetermined. CDR3 length: 12 amino acids. Germline CDR1 SGHTA, CDR2 FQGTGA. Trimming left V 5 bases short and J 6 bases short, with 8 bases between. The CDR3 nucleotides are TGTGCCAGCAGCGTCGACCGCAATGAGCAGTTCTTC. Translating gives CASSVDRNEQFF.

This clone was recorded only once. The chain employs TRBV30 and TRBJ1-4; TRBD1 matches 8 bases. The CDR3 is made up of 13 amino acids. The junction had 2 bases not matched to a gene; V was cut back by 5 bases and J by 3 bases. Looked up from germline, CDR1 is GTSNPN and CDR2 is SVGIG (reference sequence). For the CDR3, the DNA is TGTGCCTGGGGACAGGGAGCTAATGAAAAACTGTTTTTT. Protein: CAWGQGANEKLFF.

This chain joins TRBV7-9 and TRBJ2-4; 14 positions match TRBD2. Looked up from germline, CDR1 is SEHNR and CDR2 is FQNEAQ (reference sequence). V dropped 5 bases and J dropped 11; count of bases not matched to a gene: 5. CDR3 length: 14 residues. CDR3 DNA: TGTGCCAGCAGCGCAGGGACTAGCGGGGGCTTTCAGTACTTC. Protein product: CASSAGTSGGFQYF.

The chain links TRBV5-6 to TRBJ2-3, with 7 bases that match TRBD1. The V segment lost 0 bases and the J segment 3 bases; nucleotides outside the gene matches: 4. Germline V gene data show CDR1 as SGHDT and CDR2 as YYEEEE. The CDR3 contains 15 residues. CDR3 sequence reads: CASSLGGGSTDTQYF. The CDR3 DNA reads as TGTGCCAGCAGCTTGGGAGGGGGCAGTACAGATACGCAGTATTTT.